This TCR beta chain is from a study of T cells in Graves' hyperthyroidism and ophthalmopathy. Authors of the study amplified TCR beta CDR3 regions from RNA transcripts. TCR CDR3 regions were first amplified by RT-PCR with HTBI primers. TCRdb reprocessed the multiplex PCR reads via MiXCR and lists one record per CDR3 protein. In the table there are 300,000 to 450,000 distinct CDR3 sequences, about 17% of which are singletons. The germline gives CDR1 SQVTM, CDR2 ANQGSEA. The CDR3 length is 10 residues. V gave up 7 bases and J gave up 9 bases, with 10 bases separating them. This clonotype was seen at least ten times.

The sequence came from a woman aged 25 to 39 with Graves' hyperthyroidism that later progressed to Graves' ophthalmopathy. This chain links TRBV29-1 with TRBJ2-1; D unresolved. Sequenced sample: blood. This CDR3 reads CSAGLSEQFF. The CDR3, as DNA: TGCAGCGCGGGCCTCTCTGAGCAGTTCTTC.